The 11 T cell receptor beta chains listed next were all sequenced from one sample in a study of technical replicates of blood from a handful of donors. The table came from immunoSEQ multiplex PCR; TCRdb's copy has only in-frame clones and leaves some out. Counted here are 65,000 to 95,000 clones, 90% to 95% occurring once; the ten biggest clones make up around 0.37%. Input material: T cells isolated from PBMCs. These receptors came from a human donor in good health.

This chain uses TRBV5-1 with TRBJ2-3, with 7 bases that match TRBD2. Losses at the gene ends were 0 bases for V and 0 bases for J; bases not matched to a gene: 4. CDR3 length: 16 amino acids. Looked up from germline, CDR1 is SGHRS and CDR2 is YFSETQ. The CDR3 DNA reads TGCGCCAGCAGCTTGGTGGGGGGGACGAGCACAGATACGCAGTATTTT. Translation gives CASSLVGGTSTDTQYF. The full variable domain, completed using reference TRBV5-1 and TRBJ2-3, is KAGVTQTPRYLIKTRGQQVTLSCSPISGHRSVSWYQQTPGQGLQFLFEYFSETQRNKGNFPGRFSGRQFSNSRSEMNVSTLELGDSALYLCASSLVGGTSTDTQYFGPGTRLTVL.

The J gene is TRBJ1-1, the V gene TRBV25-1; 8 nucleotides line up with TRBD1. With V trimmed by 7 bases and J by 7 bases, 11 bases remained unmatched. The CDR3 is 14 residues long. Germline CDR1 reads MGHDK; CDR2 reads SYGVNS. The DNA of the CDR3 is TGTGCCAGCACAGGACAGGGACTTTATTTTGAAGCTTTCTTT. The encoded protein is CASTGQGLYFEAFF. Based on the CDR3 plus reference TRBV25-1 and TRBJ1-1, the full variable domain is EADIYQTPRYLVIGTGKKITLECSQTMGHDKMYWYQQDPGMELHLIHYSYGVNSTEKGDLSSESTVSRIRTEHFPLTLESARPSHTSQYLCASTGQGLYFEAFFGQGTRLTVV.

The chain is built from TRBV7-8 and TRBJ1-5, with unresolved D. Trimming took 0 bases from V and 9 from J, leaving 6 bases between them. The CDR3 covers 12 residues. In germline, CDR1 is SGHVS, CDR2 FQNEAQ. CDR3 nucleotide sequence: TGTGCCAGCAGCTTAGCTGGAGGGCCCCAGCATTTT. Translating gives CASSLAGGPQHF.

The chain recombines TRBV5-1 with TRBJ1-1; TRBD1 matches 11 bases. The CDR3 covers 17 residues. The trim removed 4 bases at V and 4 bases at J, leaving 12 bases unmatched. Germline assignment: CDR1 SGHRS and CDR2 YFSETQ. The CDR3 bases are TGCGCCAGCAGCATAAGGACAGGGGGCGCGGGAAGCACTGAAGCTTTCTTT. It is translated as CASSIRTGGAGSTEAFF.

The rearrangement links TRBV4-1 to TRBJ1-5, with D perhaps TRBD1 (6 bases). V lost 0 bases and J 6 bases, leaving 15 bases between the germline ends. The CDR3 contains 16 residues. Per the germline V gene, CDR1 is MGHRA and CDR2 is YSYEKL. The CDR3 sequence: CASSQDPRQGPQPQHF. The CDR3 DNA reads as TGCGCCAGCAGCCAAGATCCTAGGCAGGGGCCTCAGCCCCAGCATTTT.

V is TRBV10-3 and J is TRBJ2-5; a weak D match, TRBD2 (7 bases). Trimming removed 11 bases from V and 3 bases from J, with 13 bases in between. The V gene's germline CDR1 is ENHRY and CDR2 SYGVKD. This CDR3 region has 12 residues. In nucleotides, the CDR3 is TGTGCCGCTGGAGGGGGGGAAGAGACCCAGTACTTC. It encodes CAAGGGEETQYF.

The CDR3 DNA reads as TGTGCCAGCAGTTTTGGCAGGGGAAACTCCGAGCAGTACTTC. Encoded protein: CASSFGRGNSEQYF. The V gene is TRBV28, the J gene TRBJ2-7; D might be TRBD1 (6 bases). Trimming left V 3 bases short and J 6 bases short, with 15 bases between. Germline V gives CDR1 MDHEN, CDR2 SYDVKM. CDR3 length: 14 amino acids.

This sequence joins TRBV2 and TRBJ1-3; D uncertain. CDR1 and CDR2 (germline): SNHLY, FYNNEI. This CDR3 is 15 amino acids long. V lost 4 bases, J lost 4 bases, and 14 bases lay in between. The CDR3: CASSVIEGEGNTIYF. DNA of the CDR3: TGTGCCAGCAGTGTCATAGAGGGTGAAGGAAACACCATATATTTT.

This sequence joins TRBV28 and TRBJ2-5; 7 bases are a match to TRBD2. The germline CDR1 and CDR2 sequences are MDHEN and SYDVKM. The CDR3 is 18 residues long. V was clipped by 4 bases and J by 0 bases; unmatched bases: 14. DNA of the CDR3: TGTGCCAGCAGTTCCCTTAGGTTAGCTAGCGGAGACCAAGAGACCCAGTACTTC. Translating gives CASSSLRLASGDQETQYF.

This rearrangement joins TRBV9 to TRBJ1-4; tentative D call: TRBD1 (5 bases). The V end lost 0 bases, the J end lost 4 bases, and 10 bases lay between the germline ends. CDR3 length equals 15 residues. Per the germline V gene, CDR1 is SGDLS and CDR2 is YYNGEE. The DNA of the CDR3 is TGTGCCAGCAGCGTAGGTGCGGGGCTTAATGAAAAACTGTTTTTT. Translation: CASSVGAGLNEKLFF.

V gene TRBV19 combines with J gene TRBJ2-1; 7 bases map to TRBD2. The trim removed 10 bases at V and 1 base at J, leaving 13 bases unmatched. Germline values: CDR1 LNHDA, CDR2 SQIVND (reference sequence). This CDR3 has 16 amino acids. The DNA for the CDR3 is TGTGCCACTAAATGGGCTAGCGGCCTATCCTACAATGAGCAGTTCTTC. Translated: CATKWASGLSYNEQFF.